This T cell receptor beta chain was documented in a study of monozygotic twins with inflammatory bowel disease. Germline V gene sequence: CDR1 SEHNR, CDR2 FQNEAQ (reference sequence). The CDR3 loop spans 16 amino acids. TCRdb reanalyzed the 5' RACE reads and collapses them to one entry per CDR3 protein, without DNA. The table for this sample gives approximately 380,000 distinct CDR3 sequences. This receptor was identified in a human donor with ulcerative colitis or Crohn's disease, or a healthy co-twin of an affected twin (not recorded which). The material sequenced was blood. This chain uses TRBV7-9 with TRBJ2-7; TCRdb picks TRBD1, but there is no DNA to check that call. The CDR3 loop is CASSLRPGTGGHEQYF.